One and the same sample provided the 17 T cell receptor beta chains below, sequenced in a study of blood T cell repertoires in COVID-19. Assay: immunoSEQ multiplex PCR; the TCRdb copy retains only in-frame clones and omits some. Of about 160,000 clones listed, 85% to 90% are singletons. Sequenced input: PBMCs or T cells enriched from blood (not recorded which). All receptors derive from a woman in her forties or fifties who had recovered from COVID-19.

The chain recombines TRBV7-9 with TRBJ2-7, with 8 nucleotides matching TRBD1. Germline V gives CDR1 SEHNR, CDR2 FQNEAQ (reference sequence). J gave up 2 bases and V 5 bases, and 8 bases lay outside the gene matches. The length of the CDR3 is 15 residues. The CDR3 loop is CASSRGQGRAYEQYF. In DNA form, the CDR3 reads TGTGCCAGCAGCCGAGGACAGGGACGGGCCTACGAGCAGTACTTC.

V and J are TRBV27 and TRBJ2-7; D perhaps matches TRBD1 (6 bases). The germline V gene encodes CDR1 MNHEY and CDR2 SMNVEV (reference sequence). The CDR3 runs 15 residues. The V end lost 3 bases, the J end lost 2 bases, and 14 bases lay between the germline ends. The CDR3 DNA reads TGTGCCAGCAGTTTCGAGGGGGTAAGGGCCTACGAGCAGTACTTC. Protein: CASSFEGVRAYEQYF.

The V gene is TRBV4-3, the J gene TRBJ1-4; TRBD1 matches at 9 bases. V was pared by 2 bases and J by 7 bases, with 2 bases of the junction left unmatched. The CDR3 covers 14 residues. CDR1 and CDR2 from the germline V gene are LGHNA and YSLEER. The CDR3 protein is CASSQTGGGEKLFF. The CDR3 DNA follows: TGCGCCAGCAGCCAAACAGGGGGCGGTGAAAAACTGTTTTTT.

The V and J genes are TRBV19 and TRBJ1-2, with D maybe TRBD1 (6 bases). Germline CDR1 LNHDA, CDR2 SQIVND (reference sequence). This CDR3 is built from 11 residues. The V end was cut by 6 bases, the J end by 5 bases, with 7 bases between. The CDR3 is CASSRGYGYTF. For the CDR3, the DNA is TGTGCCAGTAGCAGGGGTTATGGCTACACCTTC.

The DNA of the CDR3 is TGTGCCAGTAGCAACCCCGGCGGGAGGGCCCAGTACTTC. Its protein product is CASSNPGGRAQYF. J is TRBJ2-5 and V is TRBV19, with 9 bases aligning to TRBD2. The CDR3 is 13 residues long. Trimming cost V 6 bases and J 9 bases; bases outside gene matches: 8. CDR1 is LNHDA, CDR2 SQIVND, per germline (reference sequence).

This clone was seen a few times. In nucleotides, the CDR3 is TGTGCCAGCAGTTTACCCGGGAGCTCCTACAATGAGCAGTTCTTC. This gives the protein CASSLPGSSYNEQFF. J is TRBJ2-1 and V is TRBV6-2 or TRBV6-3; possibly TRBD2 for D (6 bases). CDR3 length: 15 amino acids. The V gene lost 4 bases and the J gene lost 0 bases, with 10 bases spanning the gap. In germline, CDR1 is MNHEY, CDR2 SVGEGT.

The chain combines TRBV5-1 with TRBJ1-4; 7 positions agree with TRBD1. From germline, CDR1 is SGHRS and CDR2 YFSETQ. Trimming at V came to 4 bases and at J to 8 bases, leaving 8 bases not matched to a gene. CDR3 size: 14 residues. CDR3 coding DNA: TGCGCCAGCAGCCACCGGACAGGTTTGGAAAAACTGTTTTTT. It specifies CASSHRTGLEKLFF.

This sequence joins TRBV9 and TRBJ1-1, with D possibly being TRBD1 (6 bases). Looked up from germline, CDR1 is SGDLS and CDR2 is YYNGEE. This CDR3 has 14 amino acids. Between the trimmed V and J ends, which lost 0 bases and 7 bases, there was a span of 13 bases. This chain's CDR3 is CASSVASRGGEAFF. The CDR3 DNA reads TGTGCCAGCAGCGTAGCTAGTAGGGGGGGTGAAGCTTTCTTT.

Here the CDR3 reads CASSWSSGNTIYF. CDR3 coding DNA: TGTGCCAGTAGCTGGAGCTCTGGAAACACCATATATTTT. The chain recombines TRBV19 with TRBJ1-3; no clear D gene. The CDR3 covers 13 residues. Trimming took 6 bases from V and 0 from J, leaving 6 bases between them. Per the germline V gene, CDR1 is LNHDA and CDR2 is SQIVND (reference sequence).

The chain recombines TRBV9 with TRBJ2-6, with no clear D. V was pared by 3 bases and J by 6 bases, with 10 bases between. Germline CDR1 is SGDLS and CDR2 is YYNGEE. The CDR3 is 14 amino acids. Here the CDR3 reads CASSASSVANVLTF. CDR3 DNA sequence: TGTGCCAGCAGCGCCTCCTCGGTGGCCAACGTCCTGACTTTC.

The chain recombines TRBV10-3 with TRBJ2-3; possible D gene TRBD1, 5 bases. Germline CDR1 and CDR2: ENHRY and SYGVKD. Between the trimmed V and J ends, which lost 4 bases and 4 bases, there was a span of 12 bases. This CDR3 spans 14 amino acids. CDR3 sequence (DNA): TGTGCCATCAGTGGAAGGGGATCCCCAGATACGCAGTATTTT. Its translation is CAISGRGSPDTQYF.

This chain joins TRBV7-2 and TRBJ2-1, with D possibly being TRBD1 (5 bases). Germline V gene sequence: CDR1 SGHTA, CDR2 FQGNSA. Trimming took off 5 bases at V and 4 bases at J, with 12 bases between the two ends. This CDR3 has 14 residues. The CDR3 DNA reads TGTGCCAGCAGCCTGCGATACAGGTACAATGAGCAGTTCTTC. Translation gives CASSLRYRYNEQFF.

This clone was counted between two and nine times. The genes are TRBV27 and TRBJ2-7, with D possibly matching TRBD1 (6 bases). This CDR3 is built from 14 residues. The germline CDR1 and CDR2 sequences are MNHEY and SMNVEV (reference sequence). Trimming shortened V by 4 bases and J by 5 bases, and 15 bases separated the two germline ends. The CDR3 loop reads CASSSTGKRHEQYF. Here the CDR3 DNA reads TGTGCCAGCAGTTCAACAGGGAAGCGGCACGAGCAGTACTTC.

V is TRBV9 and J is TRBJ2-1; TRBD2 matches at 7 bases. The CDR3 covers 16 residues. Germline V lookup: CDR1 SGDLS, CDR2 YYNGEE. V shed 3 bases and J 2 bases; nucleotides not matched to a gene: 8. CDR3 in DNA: TGTGCCAGCAGCGCGGCCCAGGGAGGGGCCTACAATGAGCAGTTCTTC. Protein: CASSAAQGGAYNEQFF.

This CDR3 is CATSGDTYDTEAFF. As DNA, the CDR3 is TGTGCCACCAGTGGAGACACCTATGACACTGAAGCTTTCTTT. The chain carries TRBV24-1 and TRBJ1-1; D not resolved. V lost 5 bases and J 3 bases, leaving 12 bases between the germline ends. The CDR3 consists of 14 residues. Germline loops: CDR1 KGHDR, CDR2 SFDVKD.

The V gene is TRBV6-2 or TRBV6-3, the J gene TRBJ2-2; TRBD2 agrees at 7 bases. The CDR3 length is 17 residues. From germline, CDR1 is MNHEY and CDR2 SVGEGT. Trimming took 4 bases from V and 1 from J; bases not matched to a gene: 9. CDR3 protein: CASSSYPGGGNTGELFF. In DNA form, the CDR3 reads TGTGCCAGCAGTTCCTACCCCGGCGGGGGGAACACCGGGGAGCTGTTTTTT.

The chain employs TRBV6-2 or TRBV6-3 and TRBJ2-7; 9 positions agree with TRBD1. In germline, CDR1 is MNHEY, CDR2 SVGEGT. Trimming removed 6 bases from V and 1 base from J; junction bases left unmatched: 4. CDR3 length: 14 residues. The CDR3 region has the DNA TGTGCCAGCAGCTCCGGGACAGGGTCCTACGAGCAGTACTTC. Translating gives CASSSGTGSYEQYF.